This TCR beta chain appears in the sequencing data of a study of blood T cell repertoires in COVID-19. Study background: PBMCs, B-cell-depleted T cells, or T cells provided the cDNA or gDNA that made up the material.

In the authors' workflow: Estimated nucleated cell counts came from reference gene primer amplification. TCRdb's copy holds only in-frame clones and misses some; the assay was immunoSEQ multiplex PCR. Clonal size and the V and J genes are those of that table, whereas D and trimming came from the DNA. The sample contains about 130,000 clones, around 79% of which appear only once. The ends lost 6 bases at V and 4 bases at J; junction bases unmatched: 6. The CDR3 totals 15 residues. The V gene's germline CDR1 is MNHEY and CDR2 SVGAGI. The rearrangement uses TRBV6-5 and TRBJ1-2; TRBD1 aligns across 12 bases. Material: peripheral blood. The origin of this receptor is a woman aged 70-85 years with COVID-19, enrolled during active disease. For the CDR3, the DNA is TGTGCCAGCAGCCCGGGACAGGGGGCGTTCTATGGCTACACCTTC. Protein product: CASSPGQGAFYGYTF.